This T cell receptor beta chain emerged from a study of shared clonotypes between healthy human individuals. At the level of the study: Donors consisted of a couple of women and three men between 18 and 49.

Assay: immunoSEQ multiplex PCR; the TCRdb copy retains only in-frame clones and omits some. The repertoire consists of more than 2 million clones, with 85% to 95% occurring once and the leading ten covering approximately 0.13%. Comments on this clone: Antigen: not known.

Points from the study as a whole: Sampling was confined to blood; repertoires within tissues likely differ.

From germline, CDR1 is SGHTA and CDR2 FQGTGA. There are 14 residues in the CDR3. With 5 bases removed from V and 4 bases from J, the gap between germline ends came to 11 bases. The clonotype was recovered from a man younger than 35 in good health. V is TRBV7-3 and J is TRBJ2-2; either TRBD1 or TRBD2 may fit D (6 bases each). The material sequenced was naive CD4+ T cells sorted from blood. Subset given: CD45RA+ positively selected. CDR3 loop: CASSVGGPTGELFF. The DNA for the CDR3 is TGTGCCAGCAGCGTCGGGGGCCCCACCGGGGAGCTGTTTTTT.